Listed below are T cell receptor beta chains from one sample, sequenced in a study of shared clonotypes between healthy human individuals. Assay used: immunoSEQ multiplex PCR; TCRdb lists only in-frame clones, some missing. This sample yields under 550,000 clones, of which approximately 95% are seen a single time; about 0.054% belongs to the top ten. Sequencing used naive CD4+ T cells sorted from blood. These TCRs come from a woman in her thirties in good health. Each CDR3 is given with its conserved first and last residue. The order of the fields is J gene, V gene, D gene, clone size, CDR3 protein, CDR3 DNA. A D gene is named only where the DNA matches it firmly. The listing skips clone size in some rows; elsewhere it reads once, few, many or a size class.

>TRBJ1-1|TRBV28|NA|NA
CASSSPPTIAAAFF
TGTGCCAGCAGTTCCCCCCCTACAATTGCTGCGGCTTTCTTT
>TRBJ2-7|TRBV18|TRBD1|NA
CASSPGTGSSYEQYF
TGTGCCAGCTCACCAGGGACAGGGTCATCCTACGAGCAGTACTTC
>TRBJ1-3|TRBV6-1|NA|NA
CASSEGGISGNTIYF
TGTGCCAGCAGTGAAGGTGGGATCTCTGGAAACACCATATATTTT
>TRBJ2-7|TRBV4-1|NA|NA
CASSQGPPRTGRILEQYF
TGCGCCAGCAGCCAAGGGCCACCCCGGACGGGAAGAATTCTCGAGCAGTACTTC
>TRBJ1-2|TRBV2|NA|NA
CASSANLQGTGYGYTF
TGTGCCAGCAGTGCCAACCTTCAGGGGACGGGCTATGGCTACACCTTC
>TRBJ2-1|TRBV7-9|TRBD1|once
CASSLSTGGYNEQFF
TGTGCCAGCAGCTTATCGACAGGGGGTTACAATGAGCAGTTCTTC
>TRBJ2-7|TRBV21-1|NA|NA
CASSKGIEDSSYEQYF
TGTGCCAGCAGCAAAGGGATTGAGGACAGTTCCTACGAGCAGTACTTC
>TRBJ2-2|TRBV7-9|NA|NA
CASSTAVETGELFF
TGTGCCAGCAGCACAGCGGTAGAAACCGGGGAGCTGTTTTTT
>TRBJ2-3|TRBV10-2|NA|NA
CASSDEGTSTDTQYF
TGCGCCAGCAGTGACGAGGGAACTTCCACAGATACGCAGTATTTT
>TRBJ1-1|TRBV9|TRBD1|NA
CASSVNPLGQAEAFF
TGTGCCAGCAGCGTAAACCCCTTAGGACAGGCGGAAGCTTTCTTT
>TRBJ2-7|TRBV4-3|NA|NA
CASSQDGPMDF
TGCGCCAGCAGCCAAGATGGGCCCATGGACTTC
>TRBJ2-7|TRBV6-5|NA|NA
CASSIRRPPYEQYF
TGTGCCAGCAGTATCCGCAGGCCCCCCTACGAGCAGTACTTC
>TRBJ2-5|TRBV2|NA|once
CASIGTRNTQETQYF
TGTGCCAGCATTGGGACCAGGAACACCCAAGAGACCCAGTACTTC
>TRBJ2-7|TRBV5-4|TRBD2|NA
CASSLGSGSGYEQYF
TGTGCCAGCAGCTTGGGTAGCGGGAGCGGCTACGAGCAGTACTTC
>TRBJ2-2|TRBV5-4|NA|NA
CASSPQHRATGELFF
TGTGCCAGCAGCCCCCAGCACAGAGCCACCGGGGAGCTGTTTTTT
>TRBJ2-1|TRBV28|NA|NA
CASRHPYLRDKGSGYNEQFF
TGTGCCAGCAGGCATCCTTACCTCCGGGACAAAGGGAGCGGTTACAATGAGCAGTTCTTC
>TRBJ2-7|TRBV29-1|NA|NA
CSVVSGIGLYEQYF
TGCAGCGTTGTTTCCGGGATAGGACTCTACGAGCAGTACTTC
>TRBJ2-1|TRBV5-1|NA|NA
CASSLGGISYNEQFF
TGCGCCAGCAGCTTGGGAGGGATCTCCTACAATGAGCAGTTCTTC
>TRBJ2-3|TRBV14|TRBD2|NA
CASSQLAGGPGDTQYF
TGTGCCAGCAGCCAACTAGCGGGAGGGCCCGGAGATACGCAGTATTTT
>TRBJ1-1|TRBV19|NA|NA
CASSKLSGNTEAFF
TGTGCCAGTAGTAAGTTGTCAGGGAACACTGAAGCTTTCTTT
>TRBJ2-7|TRBV5-1|NA|NA
CARKVAGCYEQYF
TGCGCCAGAAAAGTGGCAGGGTGCTACGAGCAGTACTTC
>TRBJ2-3|TRBV18|NA|NA
CASSPGETAVDTQYF
TGTGCCAGCTCACCGGGGGAGACAGCGGTGGATACGCAGTATTTT
>TRBJ2-3|TRBV5-1|TRBD1|NA
CASSLSTGPSTDTQYF
TGCGCCAGCAGCTTGTCGACAGGGCCTAGCACAGATACGCAGTATTTT
>TRBJ1-5|TRBV30|TRBD1|NA
CAWNLGTGNQPQHF
TGTGCCTGGAACCTTGGGACAGGAAATCAGCCCCAGCATTTT
>TRBJ2-2|TRBV28|TRBD2|NA
CASSFAGGPSGELFF
TGTGCCAGCAGTTTCGCGGGAGGGCCCTCTGGGGAGCTGTTTTTT
>TRBJ2-1|TRBV28|TRBD1|NA
CASRRPGQINEQFF
TGTGCCAGCAGGAGACCGGGACAGATCAATGAGCAGTTCTTC
>TRBJ1-1|TRBV5-1|TRBD1|NA
CASSVTGVGMNTEAFF
TGCGCCAGCAGCGTTACAGGGGTCGGGATGAACACTGAAGCTTTCTTT
>TRBJ2-5|TRBV5-4|NA|NA
CASSLGSWETQYF
TGTGCCAGCAGCTTGGGTAGCTGGGAGACCCAGTACTTC
>TRBJ2-3|TRBV18|TRBD2|NA
CASSPTGTSGPDTQYF
TGTGCCAGCTCACCAACCGGGACTAGCGGCCCAGATACGCAGTATTTT
>TRBJ2-5|TRBV4-1|TRBD2|once
CASSLGLAGVTGVGETQYF
TGCGCCAGCAGCCTGGGACTAGCGGGAGTAACGGGAGTAGGAGAGACCCAGTACTTC
>TRBJ2-7|TRBV19|TRBD1|NA
CASSIDWTGPREQYF
TGTGCCAGTAGTATAGATTGGACAGGGCCTCGCGAGCAGTACTTC
>TRBJ1-1|TRBV5-1|NA|once
CASSWGPREDTEAFF
TGCGCCAGCAGCTGGGGACCTCGGGAGGACACTGAAGCTTTCTTT
>TRBJ2-5|TRBV30|NA|NA
CAWTRSRAGSEQYF
TGTGCCTGGACAAGGTCCAGGGCGGGGAGTGAGCAGTACTTC
>TRBJ1-2|TRBV5-4|TRBD1|NA
CASSTGTGLYGYTF
TGTGCCAGCAGCACAGGGACAGGGCTTTATGGCTACACCTTC
>TRBJ2-6|TRBV21-1|NA|NA
CASSNTEEAGASGSSGANVLTF
TGTGCCAGCAGCAACACTGAGGAAGCGGGGGCTAGCGGGAGCTCTGGGGCCAACGTCCTGACTTTC
>TRBJ1-4|TRBV5-8|NA|NA
CASSETARDEKLFF
TGTGCCAGCAGCGAGACTGCCAGGGATGAAAAACTGTTTTTT